This entry lists 17 T cell receptor beta chains sequenced from one sample in a study of a mutant IDH1 vaccine in newly diagnosed glioma. No antigen has been identified for these receptors. Time point meaning: week 5, during vaccination. What each vaccine dose contained was 300 ug of mutant IDH1 20-mer peptide, accompanied by topical imiquimod. Assay used: immunoSEQ multiplex PCR; TCRdb lists only in-frame clones, some missing. The table records tens of thousands of clones, 75% to 85% of them present only once. Sequencing used PBMCs, obtained from a glioma patient whose treatment included an IDH1 peptide vaccine. The origin of the receptors is a man between 50 and 59 years old with glioma.

The chain couples TRBV5-1 to TRBJ1-6, with 7 bases lining up with TRBD1. V was pared by 3 bases and J by 0 bases, with 3 bases of the junction left unmatched. The germline gives CDR1 SGHRS, CDR2 YFSETQ. This CDR3 comprises 16 residues. This chain's CDR3 is CASSSQGNSYNSPLHF. CDR3 DNA sequence: TGCGCCAGCAGCTCACAGGGGAACTCCTATAATTCACCCCTCCACTTT.

This clone appeared a single time. The V call is TRBV18, the J call TRBJ1-4; D not resolved. The germline V and J ends were trimmed by 3 bases and 8 bases, with 10 bases remaining between them. This CDR3 spans 13 amino acids. The V gene's germline CDR1 is KGHSH and CDR2 LQKENI. For the CDR3, the DNA is TGTGCCAGCTCACCTGGTTATCGAGAAAAACTGTTTTTT. The encoded protein is CASSPGYREKLFF.

The rearrangement joins TRBV7-6 to TRBJ2-7; D is unclear. V shed 1 base and J shed 5 bases, with 12 bases lying between them. CDR3 length: 14 residues. Germline CDR1 reads SGHVS; CDR2 reads FNYEAQ. For the CDR3, the DNA is TGTGCCAGCAGCTTAGACCCTCAGGCCGACGAGCAGTACTTC. It codes for CASSLDPQADEQYF.

This chain connects TRBV7-3 to TRBJ1-1; D is possibly TRBD1 (5 bases). The CDR3 totals 13 residues. CDR1 and CDR2 (germline): SGHTA, FQGTGA. Trimming took off 5 bases at V and 3 bases at J, with 10 bases between the two ends. The CDR3 is CASSIDRYTEAFF. DNA for the CDR3: TGTGCCAGCAGCATCGACAGATACACTGAAGCTTTCTTT.

This chain uses TRBV5-1 with TRBJ2-7; perhaps TRBD1 as D (6 bases). CDR3 length: 14 amino acids. The germline gives CDR1 SGHRS, CDR2 YFSETQ. Between the trimmed V and J ends, which lost 4 bases and 0 bases, there was a span of 11 bases. DNA for the CDR3: TGCGCCAGCAGCCTGGACAGCAGCTCCTACGAGCAGTACTTC. As protein: CASSLDSSSYEQYF.

V and J are TRBV11-2 and TRBJ1-1; D is undetermined. CDR3 size: 14 residues. Deletions cut 0 bases from V and 4 bases from J, with 9 bases between. Germline CDR1 is SGHAT and CDR2 is FQNNGV. The CDR3 spells CASSLEGFGTEAFF. The DNA of the CDR3 is TGTGCCAGCAGCTTAGAAGGTTTCGGCACTGAAGCTTTCTTT. The full variable domain, completed using reference TRBV11-2 and TRBJ1-1, is EAGVAQSPRYKIIEKRQSVAFWCNPISGHATLYWYQQILGQGPKLLIQFQNNGVVDDSQLPKDRFSAERLKGVDSTLKIQPAKLEDSAVYLCASSLEGFGTEAFFGQGTRLTVV.

This clone is large within its sample. The V gene is TRBV4-3, the J gene TRBJ2-1, with D possibly matching TRBD2 (6 bases). Trimming removed 1 base from V and 4 bases from J, with 11 bases in between. The CDR3 length is 15 residues. CDR1 and CDR2 (germline): LGHNA, YSLEER. CDR3 residues: CASSQGGAEYNEQFF. The CDR3 DNA reads TGCGCCAGCAGCCAAGGCGGGGCCGAGTACAATGAGCAGTTCTTC.

The genes are TRBV6-4 and TRBJ2-3; D is unresolved. The germline CDR1 and CDR2 sequences are MRHNA and SNTAGT. CDR3 length: 13 amino acids. V lost 6 bases and J lost 3, with 10 bases in between. The CDR3 DNA sequence: TGTGCCAGCAGCCCCTCGGAGACAGATACGCAGTATTTT. This encodes CASSPSETDTQYF.

This chain joins TRBV6-5 and TRBJ2-4, with D hard to call. CDR1 MNHEY and CDR2 SVGAGI come from the germline V gene. Trimming shortened V by 0 bases and J by 6 bases, and 12 bases separated the two germline ends. This CDR3 comprises 15 residues. CDR3 sequence (DNA): TGTGCCAGCAGTTACTCCCTAGGACGGGCAAACATTCAGTACTTC. It specifies CASSYSLGRANIQYF.

For the CDR3, the DNA is TGTGCCAGCAGCCTTGGACAGGCCACAGATACGCAGTATTTT. Its translation is CASSLGQATDTQYF. The V gene is TRBV7-2, the J gene TRBJ2-3, with 7 bases identical to TRBD1. After removal of 5 bases from V and 2 bases from J, the junction contained 4 bases not matched to a gene. From germline, CDR1 is SGHTA and CDR2 FQGNSA. The CDR3 extends over 14 amino acids.

This chain joins TRBV7-2 and TRBJ2-5; 9 nucleotides agree with TRBD1. The V segment lost 5 bases and the J segment 4 bases; nucleotides outside the gene matches: 8. The germline V gene encodes CDR1 SGHTA and CDR2 FQGNSA. The CDR3 has 15 amino acids. The CDR3 sequence: CASSPGQGIRETQYF. The CDR3 DNA reads as TGTGCCAGCAGCCCGGGACAGGGAATACGAGAGACCCAGTACTTC. The entire variable domain, with the rest obtained from reference TRBV7-2 and TRBJ2-5, is as follows: GAGVSQSPSNKVTEKGKDVELRCDPISGHTALYWYRQSLGQGLEFLIYFQGNSAPDKSGLPSDRFSAERTGGSVSTLTIQRTQQEDSAVYLCASSPGQGIRETQYFGPGTRLLVL.

The chain combines TRBV10-3 with TRBJ2-2; either TRBD1 or TRBD2 may fit D (5 bases each). V was shortened by 7 bases and J by 2 bases, with 23 bases between the two germline ends. CDR1 ENHRY and CDR2 SYGVKD come from the germline V gene. This CDR3 spans 18 amino acids. The CDR3 loop is CAIKGSGTHQKNTGELFF. CDR3 coding DNA: TGTGCCATCAAGGGCTCCGGGACGCATCAAAAAAACACCGGGGAGCTGTTTTTT.

This clone was detected only once. The chain has TRBV13 and TRBJ2-1, with TRBD2 as a possible D gene (5 bases). The CDR3 contains 16 residues. Germline loops: CDR1 PRHDT, CDR2 FYEKMQ (reference sequence). Trimming took off 6 bases at V and 1 base at J, with 16 bases between the two ends. This chain's CDR3 is CASSPKEGRSYNEQFF. The CDR3 DNA reads TGTGCCAGCAGTCCGAAGGAAGGGAGATCCTACAATGAGCAGTTCTTC. Full variable domain (missing parts from reference TRBV13 and TRBJ2-1): AAGVIQSPRHLIKEKRETATLKCYPIPRHDTVYWYQQGPGQDPQFLISFYEKMQSDKGSIPDRFSAQQFSDYHSELNMSSLELGDSALYFCASSPKEGRSYNEQFFGPGTRLTVL.

V and J are TRBV6-4 and TRBJ2-3; a weak D match, TRBD1 (6 bases). The germline gives CDR1 MRHNA, CDR2 SNTAGT. The CDR3 length is 13 residues. V dropped 4 bases and J dropped 2 bases, with 7 bases sitting between them. The CDR3 spells CASSGDNTDTQYF. Written as DNA, the CDR3 is TGTGCCAGCAGTGGGGACAACACAGATACGCAGTATTTT.

V gene TRBV5-1 combines with J gene TRBJ2-1; D ambiguous. CDR1 is SGHRS, CDR2 YFSETQ, per germline. CDR3 size: 12 residues. Trimming took 2 bases from V and 8 from J, leaving 8 bases between them. CDR3 bases: TGCGCCAGCAGCTTCAAGCCGGATGAGCAGTTCTTC. This gives the protein CASSFKPDEQFF.

The CDR3 nucleotides are TGTGCCAGCAGCTTGGTTCGAGGGGAAAAACTGTTTTTT. It translates to CASSLVRGEKLFF. The gene calls are TRBV5-6 and TRBJ1-4; D is ambiguous. Germline V gene sequence: CDR1 SGHDT, CDR2 YYEEEE. V gave up 0 bases and J gave up 8 bases, with 8 bases separating them. The CDR3 contains 13 residues.

V gene TRBV6-6 combines with J gene TRBJ2-3; 13 nucleotides line up with TRBD2. CDR1 MNHNY and CDR2 SVGAGI come from the germline V gene (reference sequence). The J segment lost 4 bases and the V segment lost 2 bases, leaving 3 bases of the junction unmatched. This CDR3 comprises 16 residues. CDR3 bases: TGTGCCAGCAGTTACGGACTAGCGGGGGCCCCAGATACGCAGTATTTT. Amino acids: CASSYGLAGAPDTQYF.